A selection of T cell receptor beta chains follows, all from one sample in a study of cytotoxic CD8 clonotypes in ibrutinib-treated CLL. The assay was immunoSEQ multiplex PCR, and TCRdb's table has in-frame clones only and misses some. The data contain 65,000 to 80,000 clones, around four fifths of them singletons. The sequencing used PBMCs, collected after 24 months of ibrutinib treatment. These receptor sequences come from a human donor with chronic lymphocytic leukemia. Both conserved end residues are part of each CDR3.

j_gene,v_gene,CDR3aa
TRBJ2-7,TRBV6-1,CASSEARDRVIYEQYF
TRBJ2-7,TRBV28,CASSPGGGSTGQYF
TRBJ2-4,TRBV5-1,CASKTGGQGNIQYF
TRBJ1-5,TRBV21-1,CASSDLRPRQGLGNQPQHF
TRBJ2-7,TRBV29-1,CSGGGGQYEQYF
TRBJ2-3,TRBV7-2,CASSLGTPSTDTQYF
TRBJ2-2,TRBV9,CASSVLGSYTGELFF
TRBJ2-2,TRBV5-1,CASSLAGVNTGELFF
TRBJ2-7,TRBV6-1,CASIPFYEQYF
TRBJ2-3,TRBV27,CASSLSRGPNTQYF
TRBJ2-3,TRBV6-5,CASSGRATDTQYF
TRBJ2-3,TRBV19,CASRDRFSSTDTQYF
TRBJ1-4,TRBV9,CASSVEPDFEKLFF
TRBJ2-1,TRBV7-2,CASRPGLASHEQFF
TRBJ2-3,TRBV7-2,CASNWGANTQYF
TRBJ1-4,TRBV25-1,CASSKRGGDEKLFF
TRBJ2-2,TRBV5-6,CASSSGWVGQGSYTGELFF
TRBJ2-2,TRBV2,CASSERVLELFF
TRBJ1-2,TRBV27,CASGRNYGYTF
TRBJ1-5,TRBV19,CASSIGGPRGNQPQHF
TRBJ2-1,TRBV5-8,CASSLAGTSRDNEQFF
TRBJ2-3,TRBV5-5,CASSFREGDTQYF
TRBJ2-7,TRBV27,CASSSSGTGRHSEQYF